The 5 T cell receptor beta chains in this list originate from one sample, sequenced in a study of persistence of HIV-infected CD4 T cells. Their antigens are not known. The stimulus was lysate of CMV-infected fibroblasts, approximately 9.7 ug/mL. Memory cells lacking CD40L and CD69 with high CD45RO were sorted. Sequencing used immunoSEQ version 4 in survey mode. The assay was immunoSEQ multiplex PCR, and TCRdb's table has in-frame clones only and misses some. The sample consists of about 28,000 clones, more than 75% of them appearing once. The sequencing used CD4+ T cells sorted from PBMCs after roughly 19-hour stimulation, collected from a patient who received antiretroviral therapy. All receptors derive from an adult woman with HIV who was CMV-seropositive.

Here the CDR3 reads CASSSGTVDWGYTF. CDR3 coding DNA: TGTGCCAGCAGTTCTGGGACAGTAGATTGGGGCTACACCTTC. V gene TRBV6-5 combines with J gene TRBJ1-2, with 7 bases that match TRBD1. The CDR3 spans 14 residues. Germline V gene lookup returns CDR1 MNHEY and CDR2 SVGAGI. V lost 4 bases and J lost 8; bases outside the gene matches: 10.

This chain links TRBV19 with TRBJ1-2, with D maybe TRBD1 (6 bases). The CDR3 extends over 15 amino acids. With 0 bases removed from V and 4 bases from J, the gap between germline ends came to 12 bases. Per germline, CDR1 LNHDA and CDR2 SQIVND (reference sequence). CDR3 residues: CASSIDRSRGYGYTF. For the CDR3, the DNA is TGTGCCAGTAGTATAGATCGGTCCAGGGGCTATGGCTACACCTTC.

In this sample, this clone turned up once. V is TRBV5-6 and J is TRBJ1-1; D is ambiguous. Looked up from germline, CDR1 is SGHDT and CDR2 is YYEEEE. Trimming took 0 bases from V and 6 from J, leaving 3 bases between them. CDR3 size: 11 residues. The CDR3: CASSLGAEAFF. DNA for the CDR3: TGTGCCAGCAGCTTGGGGGCTGAAGCTTTCTTT.

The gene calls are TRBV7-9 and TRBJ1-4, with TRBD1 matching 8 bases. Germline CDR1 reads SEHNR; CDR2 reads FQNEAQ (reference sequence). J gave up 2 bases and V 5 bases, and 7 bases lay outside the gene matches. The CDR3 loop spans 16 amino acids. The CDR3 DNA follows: TGTGCCAGCAGCACCGGACAGGGAGGCACTAATGAAAAACTGTTTTTT. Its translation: CASSTGQGGTNEKLFF. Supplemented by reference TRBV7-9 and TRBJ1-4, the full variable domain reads DTGVSQNPRHKITKRGQNVTFRCDPISEHNRLYWYRQTLGQGPEFLTYFQNEAQLEKSRLLSDRFSAERPKGSFSTLEIQRTEQGDSAMYLCASSTGQGGTNEKLFFGSGTQLSVL.

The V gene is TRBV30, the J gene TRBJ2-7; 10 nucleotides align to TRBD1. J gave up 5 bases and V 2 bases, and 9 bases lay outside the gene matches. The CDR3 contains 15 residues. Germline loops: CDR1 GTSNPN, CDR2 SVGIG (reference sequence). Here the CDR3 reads CAWSPKTTGGDEQYF. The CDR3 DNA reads TGTGCCTGGAGTCCGAAAACGACAGGGGGCGACGAGCAGTACTTC. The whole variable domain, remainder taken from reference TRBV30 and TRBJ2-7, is SQTIHQWPATLVQPVGSPLSLECTVEGTSNPNLYWYRQAAGRGLQLLFYSVGIGQISSEVPQNLSASRPQDRQFILSSKKLLLSDSGFYLCAWSPKTTGGDEQYFGPGTRLTVT.